A selection of T cell receptor beta chains follows, all from one sample in a study of T cells expressing NK-cell markers. Reprocessing the 5' RACE reads, TCRdb reports a single entry for every CDR3 protein and omits DNA. The table lists 150,000 to 170,000 distinct CDR3 sequences. Sequencing was carried out using blood T cells: a sorted CD56 or NKG2C T cell subset, CD4+ or CD8+ T cells, or bulk PBMC T cells (not recorded which). These receptors all come from a woman in her 50s in good health. Both conserved end residues are part of each CDR3.

J | V | CDR3
TRBJ2-3 | TRBV15 | CATSRDERELADTQYF
TRBJ2-1 | TRBV6-5 | CASSYVEGPLNEQFF
TRBJ2-1 | TRBV7-9 | CASSPSGTRGSPNEQFF
TRBJ2-7 | TRBV11-2 | CASSLGSDYEQYF
TRBJ1-6 | TRBV6-6 | CASSYTGQVGSPLHF
TRBJ1-2 | TRBV20-1 | CSIPTGREGTNYGYTF
TRBJ2-1 | TRBV12-3/TRBV12-4 | CASSGLPTYNEQFF
TRBJ2-1 | TRBV9 | CASSVFLSNNEQFF
TRBJ2-7 | TRBV7-8 | CASSYRTSGSIYEQYF
TRBJ2-1 | TRBV19 | CAAGDSYNEQFF
TRBJ2-5 | TRBV5-1 | CASSEGQKETQYF
TRBJ2-5 | TRBV10-3 | CAISPDGVFRSATQYF
TRBJ2-6 | TRBV2 | CASFSTPSSGANVLTF
TRBJ2-6 | TRBV9 | CASSPRPVLSSGANVLTF
TRBJ2-1 | TRBV5-1 | CASSLDRGDEQFF
TRBJ2-7 | TRBV9 | CASSVGSEDEQYF
TRBJ1-1 | TRBV4-2 | CASSPRPIPGMNTEAFF
TRBJ1-2 | TRBV6-5 | CASRAGGDGYTF
TRBJ2-5 | TRBV10-3 | CAISDRVAQETQYF
TRBJ2-7 | TRBV4-1 | CASSQAMIPSYEQYF
TRBJ2-5 | TRBV3-1 | CASAGLAVETQYF
TRBJ2-1 | TRBV7-8 | CASSLAGREGAFF
TRBJ2-7 | TRBV13 | CASRLGGSINEQYF
TRBJ1-5 | TRBV7-9 | CASSPPDSNQPQHF
TRBJ2-2 | TRBV20-1 | CSAREGLANTGELFF
TRBJ1-1 | TRBV4-1 | CASISGNTEAFF
TRBJ2-5 | TRBV6-2/TRBV6-3 | CASSWDLEETQYF
TRBJ2-1 | TRBV15 | CATSRDQWVRGNEQFF
TRBJ1-1 | TRBV7-9 | CASSSGEWATEAFF
TRBJ2-7 | TRBV9 | CASSVASGEQYF